The 4 T cell receptor beta chains in this list originate from one sample, sequenced in a study of beta chain features in type 1 diabetes. These TCRs are of unknown antigen specificity. Expressed TCRB transcripts were sequenced because the entire RNA isolate underwent reverse transcription. Produced via immunoSEQ multiplex PCR; TCRdb's table is partial and in-frame only. The sample carries about 150,000 clones, 10% to 13% recorded once. Overall study results and limits: Type 1 diabetes patients had TCRB CDR3s that were shorter (moderately but significantly so) in all four CD4+ subsets.

Material for sequencing was central memory CD4+ T cells from blood. Source of these receptors: a man aged 30 to 39 with type 1 diabetes.

This clone turned up a few times. The chain uses TRBV11-2 and TRBJ2-1; D gene uncertain. V was pared by 5 bases and J by 6 bases, with 11 bases between. The germline V gene encodes CDR1 SGHAT and CDR2 FQNNGV. This CDR3 has 13 residues. The CDR3 sequence: CASSPYISNEQFF. For the CDR3, the DNA is TGTGCCAGCAGCCCATACATTTCCAATGAGCAGTTCTTC.

This sequence joins TRBV28 and TRBJ2-3, with D possibly being TRBD1 (5 bases). Germline CDR1 is MDHEN and CDR2 is SYDVKM. There are 14 residues in the CDR3. Trimming removed 11 bases from V and 3 bases from J, with 18 bases in between. CDR3 amino acids: CALTPGSATDTQYF. The CDR3 DNA follows: TGTGCCCTCACCCCAGGGTCGGCGACAGATACGCAGTATTTT.

This clone was seen a few times. V is TRBV30 and J is TRBJ1-5; D not resolved. Germline V CDR1 and CDR2: GTSNPN, SVGIG (reference sequence). V was cut by 3 bases and J by 9 bases, with 15 bases left in between. The CDR3 has 13 amino acids. CDR3 bases: TGTGCCTGGAGCCAAAATGCGAGGGCGCCCCAGCATTTT. Its protein product is CAWSQNARAPQHF.

The genes are TRBV6-4 and TRBJ1-1; tentative D call: TRBD1 (5 bases). V was trimmed by 5 bases and J by 3 bases, leaving 13 bases between them. The CDR3 sequence is 14 residues long. CDR1 is MRHNA, CDR2 SNTAGT, per germline. In DNA form, the CDR3 reads TGTGCCAGCAGTCCCTCCGTCAGGGACACTGAAGCTTTCTTT. Its translation: CASSPSVRDTEAFF.